This is a list of T cell receptor beta chains from one sample in a study of beta chain features in type 1 diabetes. Clones were read by immunoSEQ multiplex PCR, and TCRdb kept only the in-frame ones, dropping some. The data show under 300,000 clones, with about 20% seen just once and more than 0.025% held by the top ten. Sequences were obtained from naive CD4+ T cells from blood. The receptors stem from a woman between 35 and 50 years old with type 1 diabetes. CDR3s include the opening cysteine and the closing phenylalanine or tryptophan.

j_gene: TRBJ1-4
v_gene: TRBV28
CDR3aa: CASSSLATNEKLFF

j_gene: TRBJ2-1
v_gene: TRBV4-1
CDR3aa: CASSATSGGPNEQFF

j_gene: TRBJ2-5
v_gene: TRBV4-1
CDR3aa: CASSQGQGGGQETQYF

j_gene: TRBJ1-2
v_gene: TRBV6-5
CDR3aa: CASSYGQGGGYTF

j_gene: TRBJ1-1
v_gene: TRBV5-1
CDR3aa: CASSLAGPHQNTEAFF

j_gene: TRBJ1-5
v_gene: TRBV4-3
CDR3aa: CASSQENREYWPQHF

j_gene: TRBJ2-3
v_gene: TRBV18
CDR3aa: CASSGAGTDTQYF

j_gene: TRBJ1-2
v_gene: TRBV28
CDR3aa: CASSLESLVTRTGVSYGYTF

j_gene: TRBJ1-5
v_gene: TRBV15
CDR3aa: CATSRDRGNQPQHF

j_gene: TRBJ1-2
v_gene: TRBV29-1
CDR3aa: CSVAWRVGLGYTF

j_gene: TRBJ1-3
v_gene: TRBV13
CDR3aa: CASSSGTGGWNTIYF

j_gene: TRBJ2-7
v_gene: TRBV7-2
CDR3aa: CASSYSSGTYEQYF

j_gene: TRBJ1-1
v_gene: TRBV18
CDR3aa: CASSPLDSMNTEAFF

j_gene: TRBJ1-1
v_gene: TRBV2
CDR3aa: CASSPTGDMNTEAFF

j_gene: TRBJ2-5
v_gene: TRBV15
CDR3aa: CATSGRGLGGETQYF

j_gene: TRBJ2-3
v_gene: TRBV7-3
CDR3aa: CASSTGDTQYF

j_gene: TRBJ2-7
v_gene: TRBV7-2
CDR3aa: CASTPRGPYYEQYF

j_gene: TRBJ2-7
v_gene: TRBV9
CDR3aa: CASSPQSGSYEQYF

j_gene: TRBJ2-1
v_gene: TRBV28
CDR3aa: CASSRGQDNEQFF

j_gene: TRBJ2-3
v_gene: TRBV7-2
CDR3aa: CASSLDIHTQYF

j_gene: TRBJ1-1
v_gene: TRBV5-1
CDR3aa: CASSTQGGNTEAFF

j_gene: TRBJ1-4
v_gene: TRBV5-1
CDR3aa: CASSLGAGGDEKLFF

j_gene: TRBJ2-1
v_gene: TRBV6-1
CDR3aa: CASRDSGDEQFF

j_gene: TRBJ2-7
v_gene: TRBV29-1
CDR3aa: CSVEDGGRAPWEQYF

j_gene: TRBJ2-2
v_gene: TRBV5-4
CDR3aa: CASRSGTVNTGELFF

j_gene: TRBJ1-6
v_gene: TRBV5-1
CDR3aa: CASRRDRGGNSPLHF

j_gene: TRBJ2-3
v_gene: TRBV29-1
CDR3aa: CSVLTWEPRTDTQYF

j_gene: TRBJ2-3
v_gene: TRBV14
CDR3aa: CASSPSGVRTDTQYF

j_gene: TRBJ2-7
v_gene: TRBV4-3
CDR3aa: CASSQDDAHRDEQYF

j_gene: TRBJ1-6
v_gene: TRBV11-2
CDR3aa: CASSLGTGNSPLHF

j_gene: TRBJ1-3
v_gene: TRBV27
CDR3aa: CASSSWSRGRGNTIYF

j_gene: TRBJ2-6
v_gene: TRBV27
CDR3aa: CASSSPGAGANVLTF

j_gene: TRBJ2-2
v_gene: TRBV11-3
CDR3aa: CASSYGLEGGELFF

j_gene: TRBJ2-1
v_gene: TRBV5-1
CDR3aa: CASSTTGEVEQFF

j_gene: TRBJ2-6
v_gene: TRBV18
CDR3aa: CASSPSFEAGANVLTF

j_gene: TRBJ2-5
v_gene: TRBV14
CDR3aa: CASSLGLEETQYF

j_gene: TRBJ2-1
v_gene: TRBV11-1
CDR3aa: CASSRQGNEQFF

j_gene: TRBJ1-3
v_gene: TRBV30
CDR3aa: CAWSVQVVAGNTIYF

j_gene: TRBJ1-2
v_gene: TRBV5-4
CDR3aa: CASGTGDSLSF

j_gene: TRBJ1-6
v_gene: TRBV7-8
CDR3aa: CASSFSDNSPLHF

j_gene: TRBJ2-5
v_gene: TRBV15
CDR3aa: CATSRDYGPTGETQYF

j_gene: TRBJ1-4
v_gene: TRBV27
CDR3aa: CASSRGLGTSTNEKLFF

j_gene: TRBJ2-2
v_gene: TRBV29-1
CDR3aa: CSVVRGSGYQTGELFF

j_gene: TRBJ2-1
v_gene: TRBV5-1
CDR3aa: CASTRTSGNDEQFF

j_gene: TRBJ2-5
v_gene: TRBV30
CDR3aa: CAWSVGGYQETQYF

j_gene: TRBJ2-3
v_gene: TRBV9
CDR3aa: CASSTLGGAEDTQYF

j_gene: TRBJ2-7
v_gene: TRBV6-5
CDR3aa: CASSYTRGEQYF

j_gene: TRBJ2-3
v_gene: TRBV5-1
CDR3aa: CASSFPSGFTTDTQYF

j_gene: TRBJ1-2
v_gene: TRBV29-1
CDR3aa: CSVEAPGLIGGYTF